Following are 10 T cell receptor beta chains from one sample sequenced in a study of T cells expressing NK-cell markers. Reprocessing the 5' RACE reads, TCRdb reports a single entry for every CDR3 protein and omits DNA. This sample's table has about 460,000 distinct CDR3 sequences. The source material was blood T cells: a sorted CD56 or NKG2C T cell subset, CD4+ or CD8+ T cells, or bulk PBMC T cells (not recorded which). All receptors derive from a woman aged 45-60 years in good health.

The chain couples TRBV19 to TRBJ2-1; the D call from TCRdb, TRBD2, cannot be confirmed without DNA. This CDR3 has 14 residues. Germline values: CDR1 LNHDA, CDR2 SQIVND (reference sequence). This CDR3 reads CASSLRGRAGEQFF.

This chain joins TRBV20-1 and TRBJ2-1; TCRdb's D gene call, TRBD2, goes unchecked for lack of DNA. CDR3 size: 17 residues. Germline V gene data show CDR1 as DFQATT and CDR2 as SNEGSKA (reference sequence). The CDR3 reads CSARGLAGRSSYNEQFF.

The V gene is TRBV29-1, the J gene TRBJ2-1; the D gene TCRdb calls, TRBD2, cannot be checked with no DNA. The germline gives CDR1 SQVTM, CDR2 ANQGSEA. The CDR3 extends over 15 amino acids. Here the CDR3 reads CSVTTRLAAGNEQFF.

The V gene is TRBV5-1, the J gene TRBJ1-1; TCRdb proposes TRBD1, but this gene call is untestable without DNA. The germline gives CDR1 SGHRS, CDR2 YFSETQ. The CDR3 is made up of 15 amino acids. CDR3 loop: CASSLRPTGESEAFF.

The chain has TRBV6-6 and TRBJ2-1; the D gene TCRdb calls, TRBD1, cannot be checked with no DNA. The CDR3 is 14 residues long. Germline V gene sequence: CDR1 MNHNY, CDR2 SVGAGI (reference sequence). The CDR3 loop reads CASSYKGAANEQFF.

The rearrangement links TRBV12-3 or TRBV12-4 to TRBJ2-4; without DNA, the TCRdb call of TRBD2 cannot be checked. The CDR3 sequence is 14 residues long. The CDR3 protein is CASSGRRVQNIQYF.

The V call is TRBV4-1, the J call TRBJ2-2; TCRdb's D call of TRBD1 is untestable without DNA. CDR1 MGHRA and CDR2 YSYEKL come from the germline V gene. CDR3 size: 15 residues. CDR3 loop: CASSQGQGRTGELFF.

CDR3 loop: CASSQQTIATNEKLFF. V gene TRBV4-1 combines with J gene TRBJ1-4. CDR1 and CDR2 (germline): MGHRA, YSYEKL. The CDR3 consists of 16 residues.

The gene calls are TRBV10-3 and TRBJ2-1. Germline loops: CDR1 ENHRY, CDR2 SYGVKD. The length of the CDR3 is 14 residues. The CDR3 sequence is CAISGVGSSNEQFF.

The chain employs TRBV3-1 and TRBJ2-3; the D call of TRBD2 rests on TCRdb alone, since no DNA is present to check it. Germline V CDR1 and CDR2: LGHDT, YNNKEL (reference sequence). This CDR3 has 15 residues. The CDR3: CASSQLGPSTDTQYF.